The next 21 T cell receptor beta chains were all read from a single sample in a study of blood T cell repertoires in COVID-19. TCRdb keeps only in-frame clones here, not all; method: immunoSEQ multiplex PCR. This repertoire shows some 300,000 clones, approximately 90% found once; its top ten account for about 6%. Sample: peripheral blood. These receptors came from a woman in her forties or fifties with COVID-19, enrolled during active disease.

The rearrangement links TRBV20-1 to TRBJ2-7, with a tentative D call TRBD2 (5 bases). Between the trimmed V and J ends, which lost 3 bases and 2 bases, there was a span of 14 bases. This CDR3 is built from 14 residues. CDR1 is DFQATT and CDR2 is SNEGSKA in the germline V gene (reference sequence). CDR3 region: CSASPRRSTYEQYF. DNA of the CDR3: TGCAGTGCTAGTCCCCGGAGGTCTACCTACGAGCAGTACTTC.

The CDR3 sequence: CASSLELAGYEQYF. The CDR3 nucleotides are TGTGCCAGCAGCTTAGAACTAGCGGGCTACGAGCAGTACTTC. The J gene is TRBJ2-7, the V gene TRBV5-4, with 9 bases matching TRBD2. Germline CDR1 and CDR2: SGHNT and YYREEE (reference sequence). This CDR3 region has 14 residues. The trim removed 2 bases at V and 3 bases at J, leaving 3 bases unmatched. Full variable domain (outside the CDR3, taken from reference TRBV5-4 and TRBJ2-7): ETGVTQSPTHLIKTRGQQVTLRCSSQSGHNTVSWYQQALGQGPQFIFQYYREEENGRGNFPPRFSGLQFPNYSSELNVNALELDDSALYLCASSLELAGYEQYFGPGTRLTVT.

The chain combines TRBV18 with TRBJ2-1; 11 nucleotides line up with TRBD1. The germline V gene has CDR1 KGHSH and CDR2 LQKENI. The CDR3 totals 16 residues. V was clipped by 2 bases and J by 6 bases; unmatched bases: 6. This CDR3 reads CASSPSGQGARNEQFF. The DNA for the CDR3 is TGTGCCAGCTCACCATCTGGACAGGGGGCTCGCAATGAGCAGTTCTTC.

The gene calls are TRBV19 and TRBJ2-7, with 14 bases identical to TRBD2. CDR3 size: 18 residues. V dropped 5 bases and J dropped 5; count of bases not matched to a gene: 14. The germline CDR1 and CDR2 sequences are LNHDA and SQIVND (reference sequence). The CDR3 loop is CASSLGGTSGSIVHEQYF. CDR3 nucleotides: TGTGCCAGTAGTTTAGGCGGGACTAGCGGGAGTATCGTCCACGAGCAGTACTTC.

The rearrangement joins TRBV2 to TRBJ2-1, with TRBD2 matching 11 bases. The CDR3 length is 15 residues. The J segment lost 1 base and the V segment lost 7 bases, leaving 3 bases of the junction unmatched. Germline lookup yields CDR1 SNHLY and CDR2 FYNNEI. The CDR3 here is CASIGTSGSYNEQFF. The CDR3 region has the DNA TGTGCCAGCATAGGGACTAGCGGATCCTACAATGAGCAGTTCTTC. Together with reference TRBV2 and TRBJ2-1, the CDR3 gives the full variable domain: EPEVTQTPSHQVTQMGQEVILRCVPISNHLYFYWYRQILGQKVEFLVSFYNNEISEKSEIFDDQFSVERPDGSNFTLKIRSTKLEDSAMYFCASIGTSGSYNEQFFGPGTRLTVL.

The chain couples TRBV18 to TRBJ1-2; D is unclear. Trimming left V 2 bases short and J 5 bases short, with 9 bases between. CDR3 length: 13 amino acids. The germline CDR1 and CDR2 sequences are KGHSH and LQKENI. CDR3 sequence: CASSPEREYGYTF. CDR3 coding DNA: TGTGCCAGCTCACCAGAGCGCGAATATGGCTACACCTTC.

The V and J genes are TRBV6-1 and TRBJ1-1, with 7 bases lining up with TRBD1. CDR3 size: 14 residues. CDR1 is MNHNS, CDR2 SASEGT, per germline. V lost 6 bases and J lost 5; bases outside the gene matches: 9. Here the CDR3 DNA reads TGTGCCAGCAGAACCGGACAGGTGGATACTGAAGCTTTCTTT. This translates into CASRTGQVDTEAFF.

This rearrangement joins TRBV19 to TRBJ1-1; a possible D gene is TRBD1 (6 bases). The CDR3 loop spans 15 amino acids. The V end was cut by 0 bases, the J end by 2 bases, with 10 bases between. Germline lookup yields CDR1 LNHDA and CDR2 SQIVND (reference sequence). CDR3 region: CASSIDPTGNTEAFF. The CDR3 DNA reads TGTGCCAGTAGTATAGACCCGACAGGAAACACTGAAGCTTTCTTT.

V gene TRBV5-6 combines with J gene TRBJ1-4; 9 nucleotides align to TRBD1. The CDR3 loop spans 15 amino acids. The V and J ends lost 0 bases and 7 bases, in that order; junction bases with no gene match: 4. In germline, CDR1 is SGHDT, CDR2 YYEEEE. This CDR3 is CASSLATGGVEKLFF. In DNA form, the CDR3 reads TGTGCCAGCAGCTTGGCGACAGGGGGTGTTGAAAAACTGTTTTTT.

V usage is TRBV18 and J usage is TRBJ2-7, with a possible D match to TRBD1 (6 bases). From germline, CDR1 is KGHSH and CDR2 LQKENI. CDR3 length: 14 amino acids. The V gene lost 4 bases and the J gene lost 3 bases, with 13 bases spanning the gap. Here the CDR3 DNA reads TGTGCCAGCTCACAAAACAGGGACCTCTACGAGCAGTACTTC. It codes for CASSQNRDLYEQYF.

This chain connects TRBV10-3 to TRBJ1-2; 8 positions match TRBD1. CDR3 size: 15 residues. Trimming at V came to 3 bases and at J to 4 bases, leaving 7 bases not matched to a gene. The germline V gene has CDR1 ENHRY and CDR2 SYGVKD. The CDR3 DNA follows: TGTGCCATCAGTGACGGTGGACAGGGAAGCTATGGCTACACCTTC. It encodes CAISDGGQGSYGYTF.

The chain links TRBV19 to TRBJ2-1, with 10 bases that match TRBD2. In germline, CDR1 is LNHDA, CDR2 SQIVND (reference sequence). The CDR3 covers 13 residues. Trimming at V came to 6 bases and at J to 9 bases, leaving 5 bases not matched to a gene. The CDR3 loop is CASSLAGEVEQFF. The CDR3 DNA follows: TGTGCCAGTAGCCTAGCGGGAGAGGTTGAGCAGTTCTTC.

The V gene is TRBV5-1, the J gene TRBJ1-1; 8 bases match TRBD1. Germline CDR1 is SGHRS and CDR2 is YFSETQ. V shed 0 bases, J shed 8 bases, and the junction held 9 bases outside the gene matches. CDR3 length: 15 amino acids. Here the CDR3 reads CASSLGGQGLTEAFF. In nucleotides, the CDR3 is TGCGCCAGCAGCTTGGGCGGACAGGGTCTTACCGAAGCTTTCTTT. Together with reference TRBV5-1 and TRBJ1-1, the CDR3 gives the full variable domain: KAGVTQTPRYLIKTRGQQVTLSCSPISGHRSVSWYQQTPGQGLQFLFEYFSETQRNKGNFPGRFSGRQFSNSRSEMNVSTLELGDSALYLCASSLGGQGLTEAFFGQGTRLTVV.

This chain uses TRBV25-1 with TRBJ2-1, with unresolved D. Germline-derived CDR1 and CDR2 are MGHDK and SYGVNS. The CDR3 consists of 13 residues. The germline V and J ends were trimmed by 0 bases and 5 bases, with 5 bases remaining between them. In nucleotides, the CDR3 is TGTGCCAGCAGTGAATACGGAGACAATGAGCAGTTCTTC. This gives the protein CASSEYGDNEQFF.

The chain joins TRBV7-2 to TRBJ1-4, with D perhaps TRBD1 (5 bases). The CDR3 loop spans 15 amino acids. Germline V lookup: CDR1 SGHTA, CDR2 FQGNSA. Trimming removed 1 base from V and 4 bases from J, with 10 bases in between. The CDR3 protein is CASSLDRGINEKLFF. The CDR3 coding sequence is TGTGCCAGCAGCTTAGATCGGGGGATTAATGAAAAACTGTTTTTT. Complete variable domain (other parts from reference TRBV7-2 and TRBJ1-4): GAGVSQSPSNKVTEKGKDVELRCDPISGHTALYWYRQSLGQGLEFLIYFQGNSAPDKSGLPSDRFSAERTGGSVSTLTIQRTQQEDSAVYLCASSLDRGINEKLFFGSGTQLSVL.

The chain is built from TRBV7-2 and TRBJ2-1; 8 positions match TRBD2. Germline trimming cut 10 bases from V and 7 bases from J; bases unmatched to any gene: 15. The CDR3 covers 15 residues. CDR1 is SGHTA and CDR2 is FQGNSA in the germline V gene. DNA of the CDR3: TGTGCCACCTCCAGGGAGCGGGGGACGGGGAATGAGCAGTTCTTC. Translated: CATSRERGTGNEQFF.

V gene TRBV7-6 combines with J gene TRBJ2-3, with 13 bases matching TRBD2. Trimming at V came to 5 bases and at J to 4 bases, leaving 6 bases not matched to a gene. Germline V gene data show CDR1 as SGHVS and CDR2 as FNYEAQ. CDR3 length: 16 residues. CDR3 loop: CASSTLAGGRADTQYF. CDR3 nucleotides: TGTGCCAGCAGCACACTAGCGGGAGGGCGGGCAGATACGCAGTATTTT. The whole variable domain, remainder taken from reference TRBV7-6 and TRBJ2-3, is GAGVSQSPRYKVTKRGQDVALRCDPISGHVSLYWYRQALGQGPEFLTYFNYEAQQDKSGLPNDRFSAERPEGSISTLTIQRTEQRDSAMYRCASSTLAGGRADTQYFGPGTRLTVL.

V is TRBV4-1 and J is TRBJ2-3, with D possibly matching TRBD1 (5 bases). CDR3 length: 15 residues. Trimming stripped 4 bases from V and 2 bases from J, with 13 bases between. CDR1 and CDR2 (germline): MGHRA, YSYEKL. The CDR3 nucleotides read TGCGCCAGCAGCCCCTCCGGACATATCACAGATACGCAGTATTTT. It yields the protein CASSPSGHITDTQYF.

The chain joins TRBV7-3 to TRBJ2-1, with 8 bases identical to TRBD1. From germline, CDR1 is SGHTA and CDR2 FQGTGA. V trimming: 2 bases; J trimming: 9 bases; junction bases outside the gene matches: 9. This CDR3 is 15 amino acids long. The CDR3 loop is CASSLGRRQGSEQFF. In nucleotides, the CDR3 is TGTGCCAGCAGCTTAGGGCGGCGACAGGGGTCTGAGCAGTTCTTC.

CDR3 sequence (DNA): TGTGCCAGCAGCCAAGATCAGGGGCGATATGGCTACACCTTC. This translates into CASSQDQGRYGYTF. This chain connects TRBV4-2 to TRBJ1-2; the D gene is possibly TRBD1 (6 bases). The CDR3 extends over 14 amino acids. The germline CDR1 and CDR2 sequences are LGHNA and YNFKEQ. V lost 0 bases and J lost 5, with 10 bases in between.

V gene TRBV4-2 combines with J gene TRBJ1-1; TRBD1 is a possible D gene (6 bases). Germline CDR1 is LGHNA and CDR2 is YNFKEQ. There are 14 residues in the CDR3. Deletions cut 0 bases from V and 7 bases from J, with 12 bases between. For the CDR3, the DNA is TGTGCCAGCAGCCAAGAACGAGACAGGAATGAAGCTTTCTTT. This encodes CASSQERDRNEAFF.